The TCR beta chain described here comes from a study of blood T cell repertoires in COVID-19. Across the whole study: COVID-19 samples from acute and convalescent phases originated in the United States, Italy and Spain. PBMCs, B-cell-depleted T cells, or T cells provided the cDNA or gDNA that made up the material.

The authors' processing: Estimates of nucleated cell counts were drawn from the amplification of reference gene primers. Libraries were prepared by immunoSEQ multiplex PCR; TCRdb keeps only in-frame clonotypes and omits some of them. V and J calls and clone size are given by that table; D and trimming were obtained from the DNA. The repertoire includes about 210,000 clones, more than 70% of them detected once, and 7.5% to 9% sits in the top ten. The CDR3 is made up of 13 amino acids. V shed 5 bases, J shed 7 bases, and the junction held 5 bases outside the gene matches. Germline values: CDR1 SGHTA, CDR2 FQGNSA.

The TCR was taken from a woman aged 45 to 65 with acute or convalescent COVID-19. The sequenced sample was peripheral blood. The chain is built from TRBV7-2 and TRBJ2-1, with 7 bases aligning to TRBD2. CDR3 loop: CASSMGGINEQFF. The CDR3 region has the DNA TGTGCCAGCAGCATGGGGGGGATAAATGAGCAGTTCTTC.